Listed below are T cell receptor beta chains from one sample, sequenced in a study of CD8 T cells in Susac syndrome. TCRdb called the immunoSEQ multiplex PCR reads again in MiXCR, with one record for every CDR3 protein. The sample consists of 230,000 or so distinct CDR3 sequences, approximately 95% of them appearing once. The sequenced material came from CD4+ T cells from PBMCs. The receptor source for this set is a human donor with multiple sclerosis. Both conserved end residues are part of each CDR3. D genes are given only for firm matches. A row's size may be missing; if present it is once, few, many or a size class.

CDR3 DNA	CDR3 protein	V gene	J gene	D gene	clone size
TGTGCCAGCAGTGAGGACCGCCCCGGAAGTGGCAATGAGCAGTTCTTC	CASSEDRPGSGNEQFF	TRBV25-1	TRBJ2-1	NA	NA
TGTGCCAGCAAAAACGACGGCTACGAGCAGTACTTC	CASKNDGYEQYF	TRBV2	TRBJ2-7	NA	NA
TGTGCCAGCTCAGCGGGACAGGGAGTTGAGGCCCAGTACTTC	CASSAGQGVEAQYF	TRBV18	TRBJ2-5	TRBD1	NA
TGTGCCAGCAGTTGGGAGGGAGGGGCCCAGTACTTC	CASSWEGGAQYF	TRBV6-6	TRBJ2-5	TRBD2	NA
TGTGCCAGCAGTTTGAGTGTGACTGCCTATGGCTACACCTTC	CASSLSVTAYGYTF	TRBV12-3/TRBV12-4	TRBJ1-2	NA	NA
TGTGCCAGCGCCACGAGAGAGACCCAGTACTTC	CASATRETQYF	TRBV12-3/TRBV12-4	TRBJ2-5	NA	NA
TGTGCCAGCAGCCATGGACTAGCGGGGAGAATGACAAGCTCTGGGGCCAACGTCCTGACTTTC	CASSHGLAGRMTSSGANVLTF	TRBV4-2	TRBJ2-6	TRBD2	NA
TGCAGTGCTAGTGGGCAGACCTATGGCTACACCTTC	CSASGQTYGYTF	TRBV20-1	TRBJ1-2	NA	NA
TGTGCCAGCAGCCAGGTTTTAGGGGGCAATCAGCCCCAGCATTTT	CASSQVLGGNQPQHF	TRBV3-1	TRBJ1-5	NA	NA
TGCAGCGCGGCCGGGACAGCGAGAACCGGGGAGCTGTTTTTT	CSAAGTARTGELFF	TRBV29-1	TRBJ2-2	TRBD1	once
TGCAGCGCCCGTCAAAGAAGCACGACAGATACGCAGTATTTT	CSARQRSTTDTQYF	TRBV29-1	TRBJ2-3	NA	NA
TGTGCCATCAGTGAGTCGGGGACAGGGACTTTGAATACGCAGTATTTT	CAISESGTGTLNTQYF	TRBV10-3	TRBJ2-3	TRBD1	NA
TGCAGTGCTAGAGATCGATCGGGGCGACAGGGTTTGTACGAGCAGTACTTC	CSARDRSGRQGLYEQYF	TRBV20-1	TRBJ2-7	TRBD1	NA
TGTGCCAGCAGCCAAGGCTACGAGCAGTACTTC	CASSQGYEQYF	TRBV3-1	TRBJ2-7	NA	few
TGTGCCTGGAGTATATACGGGACAACGAACACCGGGGAGCTGTTTTTT	CAWSIYGTTNTGELFF	TRBV30	TRBJ2-2	NA	NA
TGTGCCATCAAAGCCGGGGCAACAGATACGCAGTATTTT	CAIKAGATDTQYF	TRBV10-3	TRBJ2-3	NA	NA